Listed here are 25 T cell receptor beta chains from one sample, sequenced in a study of blood T cells in healthy people across ages. A sample-barcoded 5' primer and a J-beta primer mix were used in a second PCR of about 7 to 12 cycles. MiXCR was run by TCRdb on the 5' RACE reads, yielding one entry per CDR3 protein. The table shows 700,000 to 850,000 distinct CDR3 sequences, with roughly 50% occurring only once. The sample consisted of blood. The receptors come from an elderly man in good health.

This clonotype showed up many times. This chain joins TRBV24-1 and TRBJ2-3; D not certain. Trimming cost V 3 bases and J 5 bases, with 8 bases left between them. The CDR3 loop spans 13 amino acids. CDR1 KGHDR and CDR2 SFDVKD come from the germline V gene. The CDR3 DNA sequence: TGTGCCACCAGTGATCCTTTCAAAGATACGCAGTATTTT. Its translation is CATSDPFKDTQYF.

Only a few counts were recorded for this clonotype. Here the CDR3 reads CSASKLIDGEQYF. Here the CDR3 DNA reads TGCAGTGCTAGCAAGCTTATAGACGGCGAGCAGTACTTC. The rearrangement joins TRBV20-1 to TRBJ2-7; D uncertain. The V gene's germline CDR1 is DFQATT and CDR2 SNEGSKA (reference sequence). The CDR3 is 13 residues long. V was trimmed by 3 bases and J by 6 bases, leaving 15 bases between them.

The V gene is TRBV7-9, the J gene TRBJ2-5, with D perhaps being TRBD1 or TRBD2 (5 bases each). The better agreement between TRBJ2-7 and the DNA end casts doubt on the J call. Germline V CDR1 and CDR2: SEHNR, FQNEAQ (reference sequence). There are 13 residues in the CDR3. The CDR3 DNA is TGTGCCAGCAGCTGGGGGTACACCTACGAGCAGTACTTC. Encoded protein: CASSWGYTYEQYF.

The gene calls are TRBV3-1 and TRBJ1-1, with no clear D. Germline values: CDR1 LGHDT, CDR2 YNNKEL (reference sequence). This CDR3 contains 13 residues. The ends were cut back, 3 bases at V and 1 base at J, with 6 bases in the middle. The CDR3 loop is CASSHWGNTEAFF. CDR3 DNA: TGTGCCAGCAGCCATTGGGGGAACACTGAAGCTTTCTTT.

This chain uses TRBV5-1 with TRBJ1-6; 9 positions agree with TRBD1. The CDR3 has 14 amino acids. CDR1 SGHRS and CDR2 YFSETQ come from the germline V gene. Trimming removed 0 bases from V and 9 bases from J; junction bases left unmatched: 1. DNA for the CDR3: TGCGCCAGCAGCTTGGACAGGGGGCGTTCACCCCTCCACTTT. This encodes CASSLDRGRSPLHF.

The chain uses TRBV29-1 and TRBJ2-5; TRBD1 aligns across 12 bases. The trim removed 5 bases at V and 4 bases at J, leaving 5 bases unmatched. Looked up from germline, CDR1 is SQVTM and CDR2 is ANQGSEA. This CDR3 is 14 amino acids long. CDR3 protein: CSVLGTGGAETQYF. DNA of the CDR3: TGCAGCGTTTTGGGGACAGGGGGCGCAGAGACCCAGTACTTC.

A few counts support this clonotype. The rearrangement uses TRBV3-1 and TRBJ2-1; 8 bases align to TRBD2. The CDR3 totals 16 residues. Per the germline V gene, CDR1 is LGHDT and CDR2 is YNNKEL (reference sequence). Germline trimming cut 0 bases from V and 7 bases from J; bases unmatched to any gene: 8. The CDR3 reads CASSQDWSGSRNEQFF. The CDR3 nucleotides read TGTGCCAGCAGCCAAGATTGGAGCGGGAGTCGGAATGAGCAGTTCTTC.

This clonotype was picked up a small number of times. The CDR3 sequence is CASSSGTGRKETQYF. CDR3 nucleotides: TGTGCCAGCAGTTCCGGGACAGGGAGAAAAGAGACCCAGTACTTC. The V gene is TRBV7-2, the J gene TRBJ2-5, with TRBD1 identical over 9 bases. The CDR3 covers 15 residues. The germline gives CDR1 SGHTA, CDR2 FQGNSA. J lost 3 bases, V lost 6 bases, and 8 bases had no gene match.

This chain uses TRBV15 with TRBJ1-2; D gene uncertain. With 1 base removed from V and 4 bases from J, the gap between germline ends came to 7 bases. Germline V gene lookup returns CDR1 LNHNV and CDR2 YYDKDF (reference sequence). CDR3 size: 13 residues. The CDR3 DNA reads TGTGCCACCAGCAGAGCTCAGCTCTATGGCTACACCTTC. Translating it yields CATSRAQLYGYTF.

The V and J genes are TRBV5-1 and TRBJ2-1, with D maybe TRBD2 (5 bases). The CDR3 runs 13 residues. The ends were cut back, 0 bases at V and 9 bases at J, with 10 bases in the middle. CDR1 and CDR2 (germline): SGHRS, YFSETQ. The CDR3 loop is CASSLGSAGEQFF. The CDR3 DNA sequence: TGCGCCAGCAGCTTGGGGTCCGCGGGTGAGCAGTTCTTC. Drawing the rest from reference TRBV5-1 and TRBJ2-1, the complete variable domain is KAGVTQTPRYLIKTRGQQVTLSCSPISGHRSVSWYQQTPGQGLQFLFEYFSETQRNKGNFPGRFSGRQFSNSRSEMNVSTLELGDSALYLCASSLGSAGEQFFGPGTRLTVL.

This clonotype was detected a few times. This chain links TRBV4-1 with TRBJ1-4; D call uncertain. The CDR3 is made up of 13 amino acids. CDR1 is MGHRA, CDR2 YSYEKL, per germline. Between the trimmed V and J ends, which lost 3 bases and 7 bases, there was a span of 9 bases. The CDR3 here is CASSQWWGEKLFF. CDR3 coding DNA: TGCGCCAGCAGCCAGTGGTGGGGTGAAAAACTGTTTTTT.

The chain has TRBV13 and TRBJ2-4; D is unresolved. The closer fit of TRBJ2-7 to the DNA end suggests the J call may be wrong. Per the germline V gene, CDR1 is PRHDT and CDR2 is FYEKMQ (reference sequence). The CDR3 runs 13 residues. CDR3 loop: CASSRDRRYEQYF. Written as DNA, the CDR3 is TGTGCCAGCAGCCGAGACCGTCGATACGAGCAGTACTTC.

This rearrangement joins TRBV7-3 to TRBJ2-7; 8 bases align to TRBD2. The CDR3 extends over 15 amino acids. Germline CDR1 reads SGHTA; CDR2 reads FQGTGA. Unmatched junction bases numbered 6, after V lost 3 bases and J lost 2 bases. The CDR3 region has the DNA TGTGCCAGCAGCTTCGACGGGAGGGCCCCCTACGAGCAGTACTTC. As protein: CASSFDGRAPYEQYF.

The genes are TRBV4-2 and TRBJ2-6; D call uncertain. V lost 0 bases and J 0 bases, leaving 3 bases between the germline ends. The CDR3 is 15 residues long. Germline lookup yields CDR1 LGHNA and CDR2 YNFKEQ. This chain's CDR3 is CASSQELSGANVLTF. CDR3 nucleotides: TGTGCCAGCAGCCAAGAGCTCTCTGGGGCCAACGTCCTGACTTTC.

In its sample, this clonotype was seen many times. This chain connects TRBV20-1 to TRBJ2-4; 13 positions match TRBD2. V was clipped by 4 bases and J by 3 bases; unmatched bases: 15. CDR3 length equals 19 residues. Germline values: CDR1 DFQATT, CDR2 SNEGSKA (reference sequence). The CDR3 coding sequence is TGCAGTGCTATTCCGACTAGCGGGAGGATTGGGAGCGGCAAAAACATTCAGTACTTC. As protein: CSAIPTSGRIGSGKNIQYF.

This clonotype was seen more than once but under ten times. This rearrangement joins TRBV29-1 to TRBJ1-2; no clear D gene. This CDR3 is built from 12 residues. Germline-derived CDR1 and CDR2 are SQVTM and ANQGSEA. Trimming shortened V by 6 bases and J by 7 bases, and 15 bases separated the two germline ends. The CDR3 nucleotides are TGCAGCGTCCTCCACGGAGCCGCTGGCTACACCTTC. Protein product: CSVLHGAAGYTF.

The chain has TRBV12-3 or TRBV12-4 and TRBJ2-7; 12 bases align to TRBD2. With V trimmed by 1 base and J by 4 bases, 8 bases remained unmatched. This CDR3 region has 17 residues. In DNA, the CDR3 is TGTGCCAGCAGTTTAGGGGGGACTAGCGGGCCCAGATACGAGCAGTACTTC. Translation: CASSLGGTSGPRYEQYF.

The count of this clonotype is one. V usage is TRBV7-2 and J usage is TRBJ2-1; tentative D call: TRBD2 (5 bases). The J call may be wrong; the DNA end is better matched by TRBJ2-7. CDR1 and CDR2 (germline): SGHTA, FQGNSA. The CDR3 covers 14 residues. As DNA, the CDR3 is TGTGCCAGCATGTTTGAGCGGTTCTACAATGAGCAGTACTTC. Translated, it gives CASMFERFYNEQYF.

V and J are TRBV5-1 and TRBJ2-1; a possible D gene is TRBD1 (5 bases). CDR3 length: 15 amino acids. From germline, CDR1 is SGHRS and CDR2 YFSETQ. Trimming stripped 5 bases from V and 3 bases from J, with 15 bases between. The CDR3 protein is CASRITGTLYNEQFF. As DNA, the CDR3 is TGCGCCAGCAGGATAACAGGTACTCTCTACAATGAGCAGTTCTTC.

The chain joins TRBV5-1 to TRBJ1-2, with 7 bases aligning to TRBD1. Per germline, CDR1 SGHRS and CDR2 YFSETQ. V was pared by 3 bases and J by 4 bases, with 6 bases of the junction left unmatched. This CDR3 comprises 14 residues. The CDR3 is CASSSETGAYGYTF. In nucleotides, the CDR3 is TGCGCCAGCAGCTCGGAAACAGGGGCCTATGGCTACACCTTC.

This clonotype was picked up a small number of times. The V and J genes are TRBV6-2 or TRBV6-3 and TRBJ2-7; D unresolved. Germline V lookup: CDR1 MNHEY, CDR2 SVGEGT. There are 11 residues in the CDR3. Trimming left V 4 bases short and J 5 bases short, with 6 bases between. CDR3 protein: CASSFPDEQYF. DNA of the CDR3: TGTGCCAGCAGTTTCCCTGACGAGCAGTACTTC.

The rearrangement links TRBV7-8 to TRBJ2-3; D is ambiguous. Germline V gives CDR1 SGHVS, CDR2 FQNEAQ. The CDR3 contains 12 residues. Trimming removed 5 bases from V and 14 bases from J, with 17 bases in between. CDR3 nucleotides: TGTGCCAGCAGCGACAAGCACAGATACGCGTATTTT. Encoded protein: CASSDKHRYAYF.

The chain employs TRBV28 and TRBJ2-5, with D possibly TRBD1 on 6 matching bases. V lost 5 bases, J lost 3 bases, and 13 bases lay in between. This CDR3 is built from 14 residues. The germline V gene has CDR1 MDHEN and CDR2 SYDVKM. As DNA, the CDR3 is TGTGCCAGCAGTATCGGACAGAGTGAAGAGACCCAGTACTTC. As protein: CASSIGQSEETQYF.

The V and J genes are TRBV7-4 and TRBJ2-7; possible D gene TRBD2, 5 bases. Trimming took off 5 bases at V and 4 bases at J, with 15 bases between the two ends. This CDR3 region has 14 residues. The germline gives CDR1 SGHVT, CDR2 SQSDAQ. CDR3 in amino acids: CASSPPAGKYEQYF. The CDR3 nucleotides are TGTGCCAGCAGCCCCCCCGCCGGGAAATACGAGCAGTACTTC. Looking up the rest from reference TRBV7-4 and TRBJ2-7 gives the full variable domain: GAGVSQSPRYKVAKRGRDVALRCDSISGHVTLYWYRQTLGQGSEVLTYSQSDAQRDKSGRPSGRFSAERPERSVSTLKIQRTEQGDSAVYLCASSPPAGKYEQYFGPGTRLTVT.

This chain joins TRBV28 and TRBJ2-3; no clear D. CDR3 length equals 12 residues. Per germline, CDR1 MDHEN and CDR2 SYDVKM. Deletions cut 9 bases from V and 2 bases from J, with 9 bases between. The CDR3 protein is CASHGNTDTQYF. The CDR3, as DNA: TGTGCCAGTCACGGAAACACAGATACGCAGTATTTT.